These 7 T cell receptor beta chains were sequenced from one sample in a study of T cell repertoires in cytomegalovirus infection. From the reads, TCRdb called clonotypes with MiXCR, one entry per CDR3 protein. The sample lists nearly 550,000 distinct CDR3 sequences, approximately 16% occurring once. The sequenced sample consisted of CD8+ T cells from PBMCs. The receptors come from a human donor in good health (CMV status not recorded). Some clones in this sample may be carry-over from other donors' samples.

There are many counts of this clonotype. The CDR3 DNA reads as TGTGCCAGCAGAAGGGGATACAATGAGCAGTTCTTC. Its translation is CASRRGYNEQFF. This chain joins TRBV19 and TRBJ2-1; a weak D match, TRBD1 (5 bases). The CDR3 is 12 amino acids. Germline CDR1 and CDR2: LNHDA and SQIVND (reference sequence). The germline V and J ends were trimmed by 9 bases and 4 bases, with 10 bases remaining between them. Full variable domain (remainder filled in from reference TRBV19 and TRBJ2-1): DGGITQSPKYLFRKEGQNVTLSCEQNLNHDAMYWYRQDPGQGLRLIYYSQIVNDFQKGDIAEGYSVSREKKESFPLTVTSAQKNPTAFYLCASRRGYNEQFFGPGTRLTVL.

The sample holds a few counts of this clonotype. DNA of the CDR3: TGTGCCAGCAGCTTGGCCCTGGAGGAGGGGACCTCCTCCTACGAGCAGTACTTC. Protein product: CASSLALEEGTSSYEQYF. This chain joins TRBV5-6 and TRBJ2-7, with D maybe TRBD2 (6 bases). The CDR3 totals 18 residues. The V end lost 0 bases, the J end lost 0 bases, and 19 bases lay between the germline ends. Per the germline V gene, CDR1 is SGHDT and CDR2 is YYEEEE.

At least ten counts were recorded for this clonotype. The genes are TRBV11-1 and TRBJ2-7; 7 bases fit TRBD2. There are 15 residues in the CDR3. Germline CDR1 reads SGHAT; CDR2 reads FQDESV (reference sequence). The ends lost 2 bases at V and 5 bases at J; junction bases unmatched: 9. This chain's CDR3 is CASSLTRRGGNEQYF. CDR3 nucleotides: TGTGCCAGCAGCTTAACACGGCGGGGAGGGAACGAGCAGTACTTC. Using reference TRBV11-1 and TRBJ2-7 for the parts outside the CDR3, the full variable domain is EAEVAQSPRYKITEKSQAVAFWCDPISGHATLYWYRQILGQGPELLVQFQDESVVDDSQLPKDRFSAERLKGVDSTLKIQPAELGDSAMYLCASSLTRRGGNEQYFGPGTRLTVT.

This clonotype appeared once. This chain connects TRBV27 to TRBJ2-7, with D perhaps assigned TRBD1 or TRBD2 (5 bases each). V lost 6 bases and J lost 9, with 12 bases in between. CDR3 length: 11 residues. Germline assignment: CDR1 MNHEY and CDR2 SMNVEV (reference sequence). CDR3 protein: CASSGAQGQYF. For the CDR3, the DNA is TGTGCCAGCAGCGGGGCGCAAGGGCAGTACTTC.

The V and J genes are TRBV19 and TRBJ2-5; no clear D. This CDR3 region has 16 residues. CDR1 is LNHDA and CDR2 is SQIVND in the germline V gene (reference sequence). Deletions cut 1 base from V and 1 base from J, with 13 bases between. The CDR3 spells CASSIVASSTQETQYF. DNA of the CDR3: TGTGCCAGTAGTATAGTAGCCTCCTCAACCCAAGAGACCCAGTACTTC. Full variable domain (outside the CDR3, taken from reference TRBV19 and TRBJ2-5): DGGITQSPKYLFRKEGQNVTLSCEQNLNHDAMYWYRQDPGQGLRLIYYSQIVNDFQKGDIAEGYSVSREKKESFPLTVTSAQKNPTAFYLCASSIVASSTQETQYFGPGTRLLVL.

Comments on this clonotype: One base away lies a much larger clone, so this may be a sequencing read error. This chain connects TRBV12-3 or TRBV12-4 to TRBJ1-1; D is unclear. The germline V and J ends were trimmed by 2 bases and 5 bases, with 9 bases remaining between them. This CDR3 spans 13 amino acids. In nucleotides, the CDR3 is TGTGCCAGCAGTTTAATGGGGAAGACTGAAGCTTTCTTT. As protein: CASSLMGKTEAFF.

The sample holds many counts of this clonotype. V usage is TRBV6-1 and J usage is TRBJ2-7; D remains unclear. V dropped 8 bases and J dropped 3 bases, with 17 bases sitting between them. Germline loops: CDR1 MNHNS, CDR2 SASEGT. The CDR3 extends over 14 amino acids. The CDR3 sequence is CASLNRAQGYEQYF. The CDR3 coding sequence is TGTGCCAGCCTGAATAGGGCCCAAGGCTACGAGCAGTACTTC.